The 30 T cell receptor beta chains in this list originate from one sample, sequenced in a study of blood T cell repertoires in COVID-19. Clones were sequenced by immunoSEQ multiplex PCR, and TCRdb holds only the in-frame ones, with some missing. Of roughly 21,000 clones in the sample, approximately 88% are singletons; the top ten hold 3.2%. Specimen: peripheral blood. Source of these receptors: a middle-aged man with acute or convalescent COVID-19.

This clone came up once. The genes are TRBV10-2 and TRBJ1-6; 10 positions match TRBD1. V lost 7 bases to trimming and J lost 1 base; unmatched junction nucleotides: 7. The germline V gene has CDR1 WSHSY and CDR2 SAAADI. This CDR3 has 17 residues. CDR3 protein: CASNPRQGASYNSPLHF. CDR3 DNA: TGCGCCAGCAATCCCAGACAGGGGGCTTCCTATAATTCACCCCTCCACTTT.

The CDR3 DNA reads as TGTGCCTGGTCAACCGCCCGAAGACTAAAGGGTGAAAAACTGTTTTTT. It translates to CAWSTARRLKGEKLFF. The genes are TRBV30 and TRBJ1-4; no firm D call. There are 16 residues in the CDR3. The germline V gene has CDR1 GTSNPN and CDR2 SVGIG (reference sequence). The germline V and J ends were trimmed by 5 bases and 7 bases, with 23 bases remaining between them. Together with reference TRBV30 and TRBJ1-4, the CDR3 gives the full variable domain: SQTIHQWPATLVQPVGSPLSLECTVEGTSNPNLYWYRQAAGRGLQLLFYSVGIGQISSEVPQNLSASRPQDRQFILSSKKLLLSDSGFYLCAWSTARRLKGEKLFFGSGTQLSVL.

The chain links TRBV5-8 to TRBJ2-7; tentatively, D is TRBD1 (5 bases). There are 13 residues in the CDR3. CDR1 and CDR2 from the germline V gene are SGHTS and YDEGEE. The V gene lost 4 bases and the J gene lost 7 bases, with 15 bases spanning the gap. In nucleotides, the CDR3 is TGTGCCAGCAGCCCGGACACCGTAGGAGAGCAGTACTTC. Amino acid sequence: CASSPDTVGEQYF.

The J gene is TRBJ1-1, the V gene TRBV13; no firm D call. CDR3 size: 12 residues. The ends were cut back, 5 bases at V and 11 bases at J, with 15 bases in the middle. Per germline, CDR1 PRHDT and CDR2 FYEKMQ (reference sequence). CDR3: CASSHIADLAFF. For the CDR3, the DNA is TGTGCCAGCAGCCACATCGCGGATTTGGCTTTCTTT.

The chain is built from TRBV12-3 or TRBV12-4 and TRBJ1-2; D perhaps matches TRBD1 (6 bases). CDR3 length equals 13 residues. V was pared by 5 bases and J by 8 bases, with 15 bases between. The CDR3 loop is CASSQGQLFGYTF. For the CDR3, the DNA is TGTGCCAGCAGTCAAGGACAGCTCTTCGGCTACACCTTC.

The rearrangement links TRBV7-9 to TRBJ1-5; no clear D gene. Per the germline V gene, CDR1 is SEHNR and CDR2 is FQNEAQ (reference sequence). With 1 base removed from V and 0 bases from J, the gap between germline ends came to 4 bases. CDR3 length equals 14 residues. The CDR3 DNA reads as TGTGCCAGCAGCTTAGATTATAGCAATCAGCCCCAGCATTTT. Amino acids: CASSLDYSNQPQHF.

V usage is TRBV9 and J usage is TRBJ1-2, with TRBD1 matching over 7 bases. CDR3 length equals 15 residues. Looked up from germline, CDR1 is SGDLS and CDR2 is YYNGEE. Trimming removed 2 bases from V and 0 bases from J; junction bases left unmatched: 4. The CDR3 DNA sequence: TGTGCCAGCAGCGTTCGGGACAGAACTAACTATGGCTACACCTTC. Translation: CASSVRDRTNYGYTF.

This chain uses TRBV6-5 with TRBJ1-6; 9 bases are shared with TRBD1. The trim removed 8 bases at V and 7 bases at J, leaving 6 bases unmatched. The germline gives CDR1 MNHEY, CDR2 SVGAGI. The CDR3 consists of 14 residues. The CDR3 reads CASEDRGGNSPLHF. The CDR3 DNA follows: TGTGCCAGCGAGGACAGGGGCGGCAATTCACCCCTCCACTTT.

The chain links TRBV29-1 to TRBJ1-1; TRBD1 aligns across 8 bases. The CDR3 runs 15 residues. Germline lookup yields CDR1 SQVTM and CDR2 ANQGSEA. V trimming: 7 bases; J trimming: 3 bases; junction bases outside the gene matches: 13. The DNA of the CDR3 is TGCAGCGCCAAAGGTACAGGGGGGGCAGACACTGAAGCTTTCTTT. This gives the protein CSAKGTGGADTEAFF.

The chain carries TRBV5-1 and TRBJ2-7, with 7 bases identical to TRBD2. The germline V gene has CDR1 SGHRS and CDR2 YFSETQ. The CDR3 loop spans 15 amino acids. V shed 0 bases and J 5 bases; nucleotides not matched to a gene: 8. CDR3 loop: CASSLVARLANEQYF. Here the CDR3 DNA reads TGCGCCAGCAGCTTGGTAGCCAGACTAGCCAACGAGCAGTACTTC.

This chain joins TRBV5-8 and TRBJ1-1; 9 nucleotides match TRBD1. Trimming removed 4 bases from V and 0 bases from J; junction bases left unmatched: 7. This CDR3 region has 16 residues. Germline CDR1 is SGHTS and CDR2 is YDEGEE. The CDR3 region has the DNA TGTGCCAGCAGCCCAGACAGGGGGGGGATGAACACTGAAGCTTTCTTT. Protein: CASSPDRGGMNTEAFF.

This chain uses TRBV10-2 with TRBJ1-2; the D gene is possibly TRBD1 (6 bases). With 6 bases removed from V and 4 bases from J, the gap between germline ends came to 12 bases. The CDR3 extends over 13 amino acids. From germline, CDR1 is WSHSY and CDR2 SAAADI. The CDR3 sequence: CASSADRRYGYTF. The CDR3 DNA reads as TGCGCCAGCAGCGCCGACAGGCGCTATGGCTACACCTTC.

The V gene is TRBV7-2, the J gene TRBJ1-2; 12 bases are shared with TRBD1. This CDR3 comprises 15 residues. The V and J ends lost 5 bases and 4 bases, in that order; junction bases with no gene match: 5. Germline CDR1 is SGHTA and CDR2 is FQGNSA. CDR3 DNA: TGTGCCAGCAGCACGGGACAGGGGGCGATCTATGGCTACACCTTC. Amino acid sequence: CASSTGQGAIYGYTF.

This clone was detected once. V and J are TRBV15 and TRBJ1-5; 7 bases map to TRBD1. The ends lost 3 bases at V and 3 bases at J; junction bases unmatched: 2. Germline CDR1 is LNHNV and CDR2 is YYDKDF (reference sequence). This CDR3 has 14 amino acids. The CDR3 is CATSSGQANQPQHF. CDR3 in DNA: TGTGCCACCAGCAGCGGACAGGCCAATCAGCCCCAGCATTTT. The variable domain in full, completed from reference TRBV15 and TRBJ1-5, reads DAMVIQNPRYQVTQFGKPVTLSCSQTLNHNVMYWYQQKSSQAPKLLFHYYDKDFNNEADTPDNFQSRRPNTSFCFLDIRSPGLGDTAMYLCATSSGQANQPQHFGDGTRLSIL.

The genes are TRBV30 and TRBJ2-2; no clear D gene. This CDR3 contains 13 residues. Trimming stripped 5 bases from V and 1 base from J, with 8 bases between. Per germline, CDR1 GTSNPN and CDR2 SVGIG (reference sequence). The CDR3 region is CAWGKLNTGELFF. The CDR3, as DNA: TGTGCCTGGGGAAAACTGAACACCGGGGAGCTGTTTTTT.

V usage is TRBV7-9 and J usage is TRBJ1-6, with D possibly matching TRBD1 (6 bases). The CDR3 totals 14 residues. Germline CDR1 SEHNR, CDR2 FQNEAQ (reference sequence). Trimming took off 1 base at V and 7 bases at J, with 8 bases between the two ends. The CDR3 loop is CASSLETGNSPLHF. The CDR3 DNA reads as TGTGCCAGCAGCTTAGAGACAGGAAATTCACCCCTCCACTTT. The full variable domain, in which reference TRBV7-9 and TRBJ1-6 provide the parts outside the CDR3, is DTGVSQNPRHKITKRGQNVTFRCDPISEHNRLYWYRQTLGQGPEFLTYFQNEAQLEKSRLLSDRFSAERPKGSFSTLEIQRTEQGDSAMYLCASSLETGNSPLHFGNGTRLTVT.

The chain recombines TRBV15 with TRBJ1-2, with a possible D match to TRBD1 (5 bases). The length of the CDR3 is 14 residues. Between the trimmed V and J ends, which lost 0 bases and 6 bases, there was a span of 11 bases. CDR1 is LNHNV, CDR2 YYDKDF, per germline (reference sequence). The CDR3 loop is CATSRDGGGNGYTF. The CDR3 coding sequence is TGTGCCACCAGCAGAGATGGGGGAGGGAATGGCTACACCTTC.

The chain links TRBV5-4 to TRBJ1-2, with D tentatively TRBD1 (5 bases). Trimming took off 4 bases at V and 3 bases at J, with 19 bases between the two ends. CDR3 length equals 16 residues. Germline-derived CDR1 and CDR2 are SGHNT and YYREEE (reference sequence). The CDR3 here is CASSPRGGGTYYGYTF. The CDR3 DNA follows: TGTGCCAGCAGCCCCCGGGGGGGAGGCACTTACTATGGCTACACCTTC.

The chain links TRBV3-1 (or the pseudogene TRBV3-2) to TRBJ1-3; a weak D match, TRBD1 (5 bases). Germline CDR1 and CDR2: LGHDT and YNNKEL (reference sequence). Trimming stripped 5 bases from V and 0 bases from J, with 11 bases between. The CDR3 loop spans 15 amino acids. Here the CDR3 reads CASSSGPDSGNTIYF. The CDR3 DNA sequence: TGTGCCAGCAGCTCAGGGCCCGACTCTGGAAACACCATATATTTT.

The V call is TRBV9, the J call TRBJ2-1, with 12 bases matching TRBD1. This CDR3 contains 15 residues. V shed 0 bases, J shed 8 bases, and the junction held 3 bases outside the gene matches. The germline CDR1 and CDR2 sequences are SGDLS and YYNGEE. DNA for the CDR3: TGTGCCAGCAGCGTAGCCGGGACAGGGGGCGATGAGCAGTTCTTC. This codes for CASSVAGTGGDEQFF.

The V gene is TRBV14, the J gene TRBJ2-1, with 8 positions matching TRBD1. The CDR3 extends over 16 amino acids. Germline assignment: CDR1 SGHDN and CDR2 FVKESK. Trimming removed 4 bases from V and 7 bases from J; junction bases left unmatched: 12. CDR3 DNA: TGTGCCAGCAGCCTGCTAGGACAGGGTAGGAAGAATGAGCAGTTCTTC. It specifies CASSLLGQGRKNEQFF.

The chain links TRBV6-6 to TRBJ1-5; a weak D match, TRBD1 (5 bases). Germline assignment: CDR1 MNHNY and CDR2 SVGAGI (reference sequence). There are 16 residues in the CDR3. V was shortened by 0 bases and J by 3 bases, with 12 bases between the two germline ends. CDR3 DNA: TGTGCCAGCAGTTACTCTTACGACAGATCCAATCAGCCCCAGCATTTT. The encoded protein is CASSYSYDRSNQPQHF.

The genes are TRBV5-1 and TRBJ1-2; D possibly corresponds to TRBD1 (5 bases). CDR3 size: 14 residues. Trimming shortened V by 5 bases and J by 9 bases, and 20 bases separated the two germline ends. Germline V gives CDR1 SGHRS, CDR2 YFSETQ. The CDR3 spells CASSPGGARRSYTF. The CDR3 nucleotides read TGCGCCAGCAGTCCCGGCGGGGCGCGTCGGAGCTACACCTTC.

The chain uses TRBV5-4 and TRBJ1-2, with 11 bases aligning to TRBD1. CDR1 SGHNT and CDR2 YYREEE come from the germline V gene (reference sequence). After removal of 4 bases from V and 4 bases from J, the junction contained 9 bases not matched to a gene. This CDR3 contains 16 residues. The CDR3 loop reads CASSTRDRGVGYGYTF. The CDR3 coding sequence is TGTGCCAGCAGCACCCGGGACAGGGGGGTTGGCTATGGCTACACCTTC.

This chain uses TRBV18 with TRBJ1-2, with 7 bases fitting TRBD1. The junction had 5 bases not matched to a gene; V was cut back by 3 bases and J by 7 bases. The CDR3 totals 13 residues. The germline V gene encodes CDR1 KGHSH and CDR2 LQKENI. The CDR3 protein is CASSPSQGVGYTF. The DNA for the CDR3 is TGTGCCAGCTCACCGTCCCAGGGGGTTGGCTACACCTTC. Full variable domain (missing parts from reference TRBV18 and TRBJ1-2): NAGVMQNPRHLVRRRGQEARLRCSPMKGHSHVYWYRQLPEEGLKFMVYLQKENIIDESGMPKERFSAEFPKEGPSILRIQQVVRGDSAAYFCASSPSQGVGYTFGSGTRLTVV.

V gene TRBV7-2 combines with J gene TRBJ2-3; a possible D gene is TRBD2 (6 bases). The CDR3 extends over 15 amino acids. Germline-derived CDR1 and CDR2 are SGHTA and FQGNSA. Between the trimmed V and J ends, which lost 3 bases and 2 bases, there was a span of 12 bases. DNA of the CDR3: TGTGCCAGCAGCTTTGAGGCGCGGGACACAGATACGCAGTATTTT. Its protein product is CASSFEARDTDTQYF.

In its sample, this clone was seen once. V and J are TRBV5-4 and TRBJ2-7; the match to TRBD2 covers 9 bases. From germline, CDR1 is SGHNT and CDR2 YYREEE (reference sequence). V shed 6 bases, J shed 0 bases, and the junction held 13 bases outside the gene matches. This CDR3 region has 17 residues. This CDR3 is CASIIEASGESSYEQYF. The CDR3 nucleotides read TGTGCCAGCATCATTGAGGCTAGCGGGGAATCCTCCTACGAGCAGTACTTC.

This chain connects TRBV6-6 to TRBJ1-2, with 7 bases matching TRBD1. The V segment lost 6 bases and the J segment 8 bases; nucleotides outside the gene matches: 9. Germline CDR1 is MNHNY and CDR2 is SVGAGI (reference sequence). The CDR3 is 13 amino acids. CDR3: CASSADRENGYTF. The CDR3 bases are TGTGCCAGCAGCGCAGACAGGGAGAACGGCTACACCTTC.

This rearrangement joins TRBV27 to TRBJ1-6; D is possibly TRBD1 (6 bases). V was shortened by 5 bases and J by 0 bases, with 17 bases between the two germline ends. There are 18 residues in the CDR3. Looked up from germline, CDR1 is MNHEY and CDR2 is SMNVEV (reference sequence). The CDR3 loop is CASSRGQSLSSYNSPLHF. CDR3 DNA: TGTGCCAGCAGTCGTGGACAGTCACTTAGCTCCTATAATTCACCCCTCCACTTT.

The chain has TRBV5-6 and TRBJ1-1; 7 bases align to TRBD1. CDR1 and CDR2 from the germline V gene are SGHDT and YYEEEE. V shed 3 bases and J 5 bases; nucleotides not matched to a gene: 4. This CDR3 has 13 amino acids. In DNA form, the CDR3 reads TGTGCCAGCAGCTCCACAGGGGCGACTGAAGCTTTCTTT. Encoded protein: CASSSTGATEAFF.